This T cell receptor (beta chain) emerged from a study of shared clonotypes between healthy human individuals. Trimming removed 1 base at V and 2 bases at J, with 9 bases between. Germline-derived CDR1 and CDR2 are SGHDT and YYEEEE. The CDR3 extends over 14 amino acids. Worth noting for this clone: Its specificity is not known.

Naive CD8 cells lacked CD45RO and underwent positive selection for CCR7, leaving out terminally differentiated effector memory CD45RA+ cells. General study results and limits: An anticipated effect of sequencing depth on clonotype sharing among donors was recognized.

Some clones are missing from TCRdb's copy, which holds only in-frame ones; the method was immunoSEQ multiplex PCR. The repertoire holds millions of clones, with about 95% as singletons. Source material: naive CD8+ T cells sorted from blood. The V call is TRBV5-6, the J call TRBJ1-1; D is undetermined. This TCR was sampled from a man aged 18 to 29 in good health. Written as DNA, the CDR3 is TGTGCCAGCAGCTTGCGACCGGAAAACACTGAAGCTTTCTTT. Protein sequence: CASSLRPENTEAFF.